This T cell receptor (beta chain) was found in a study of human T cells and chemical hapten exposure. Only a few counts were recorded for this clonotype. A single record per CDR3 protein comes from TCRdb applying MiXCR to the RACE reads. This sample has about 34,000 distinct CDR3 sequences, with 10% to 13% found just once. V lost 2 bases and J lost 4, with 13 bases in between. Germline CDR1 is SGHNT and CDR2 is YYREEE (reference sequence). CDR3 size: 15 residues. The time point: pre-sensitization, week 0. Noted treatment: therapeutic diphenylcyclopropenone sensitization with weekly scalp DPC. The study extracted total RNA from unfractionated whole blood.

This TCR derives from a middle-aged man with alopecia areata. Some clones in this sample may be carry-over from other donors' samples. This material consisted of whole blood, taken in connection with sensitization to the hapten diphenylcyclopropenone (DPC). The rearrangement links TRBV5-4 to TRBJ2-1; D is perhaps TRBD2 (6 bases). As DNA, the CDR3 is TGTGCCAGCAGCTTAACGGGAGCGACGTACAATGAGCAGTTCTTC. Amino acid sequence: CASSLTGATYNEQFF.